This T cell receptor beta chain originates from a study of blood T cell repertoires in COVID-19. Study in general: T cells, B-cell-depleted T cells, or PBMCs provided the cDNA or gDNA that served as material.

Trimming at V came to 0 bases and at J to 1 base, leaving 7 bases not matched to a gene. CDR1 and CDR2 (germline): SNHLY, FYNNEI. The CDR3 spans 17 residues. Authors' analysis steps: Reference gene primer amplification gave nucleated cell count estimates. Produced via immunoSEQ multiplex PCR; TCRdb's table is partial and in-frame only. Clonal size and the V and J genes are those of that table, whereas D and trimming came from the DNA. The sample carries approximately 120,000 clones, about three quarters recorded once. The source material was peripheral blood. The chain employs TRBV2 and TRBJ2-3, with 7 bases fitting TRBD1. The sequence was obtained from a woman aged 65 to 85 with acute or convalescent COVID-19. CDR3 loop: CASSEAAGGAGTDTQYF. CDR3 bases: TGTGCCAGCAGTGAAGCAGCAGGGGGAGCCGGCACAGATACGCAGTATTTT.